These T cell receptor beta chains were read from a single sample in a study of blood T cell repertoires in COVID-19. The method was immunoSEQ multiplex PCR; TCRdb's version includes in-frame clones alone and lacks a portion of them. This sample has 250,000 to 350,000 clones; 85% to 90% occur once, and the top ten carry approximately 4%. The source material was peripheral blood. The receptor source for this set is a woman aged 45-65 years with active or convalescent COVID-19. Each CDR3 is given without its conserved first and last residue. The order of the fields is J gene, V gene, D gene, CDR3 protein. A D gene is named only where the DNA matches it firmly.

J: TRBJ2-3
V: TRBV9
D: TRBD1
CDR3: ASSPPIQRTGYGGTDTQY

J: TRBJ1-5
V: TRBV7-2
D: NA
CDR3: ASSPAGVNQPQH

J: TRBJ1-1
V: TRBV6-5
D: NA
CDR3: ASSTLTNTEAF

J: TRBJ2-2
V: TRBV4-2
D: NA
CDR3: ASSVGLTSGELF

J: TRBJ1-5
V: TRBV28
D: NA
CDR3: ASSRQGLGNQPQH

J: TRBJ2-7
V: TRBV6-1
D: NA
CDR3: ASSEIAARQY

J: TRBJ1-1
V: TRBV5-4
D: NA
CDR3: ASSPSPTEEAF

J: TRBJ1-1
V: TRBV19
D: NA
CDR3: ASSPTTGPDTEAF

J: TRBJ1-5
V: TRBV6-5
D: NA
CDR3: ASSYSRVRNQPQH

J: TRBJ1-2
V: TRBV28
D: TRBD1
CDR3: ASSLDRVAYGYT

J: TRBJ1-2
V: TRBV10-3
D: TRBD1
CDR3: AISEVPGQGAYGYT

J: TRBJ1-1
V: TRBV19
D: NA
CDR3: ASSLQQGGTEAF

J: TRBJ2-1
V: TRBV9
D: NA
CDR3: ASSLSGTLDEQF

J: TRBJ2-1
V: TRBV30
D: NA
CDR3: AWSPLGGHSYNEQF

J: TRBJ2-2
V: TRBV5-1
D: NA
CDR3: ASSLAGSVNTGELF

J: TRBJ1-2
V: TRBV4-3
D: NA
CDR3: ASSQDRGGGYT

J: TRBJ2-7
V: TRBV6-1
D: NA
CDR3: ASSDGVSYEQY

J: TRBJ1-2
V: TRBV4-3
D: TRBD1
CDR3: ASSQTGTVDLYGYT

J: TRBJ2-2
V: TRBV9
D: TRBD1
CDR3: ASRQTGLNTGELF

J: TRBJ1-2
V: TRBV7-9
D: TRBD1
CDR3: ASSPPWGDSLNYGYT

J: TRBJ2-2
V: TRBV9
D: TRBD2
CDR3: ASGREALTGELF

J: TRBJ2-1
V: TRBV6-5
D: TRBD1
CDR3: ASSLRDRANNEQF

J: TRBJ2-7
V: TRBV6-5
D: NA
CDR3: ASNPTGSYEQY

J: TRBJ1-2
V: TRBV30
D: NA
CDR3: AWSVRGVRALYGYT

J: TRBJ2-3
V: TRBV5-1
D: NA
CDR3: ASTYTAGTDTQY

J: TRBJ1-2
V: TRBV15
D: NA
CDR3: ATSAGNYGYT

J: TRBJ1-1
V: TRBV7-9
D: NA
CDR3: ASSLRQLNTEAF